Below are 5 T cell receptor beta chains sequenced from a single sample in a study of T cell responses to AZD1222 COVID-19 vaccine. Sequenced by immunoSEQ multiplex PCR; TCRdb stores in-frame clones only, minus some. This sample carries about 180,000 clones, almost 90% of them seen once, and the ten largest clones take roughly 7.7%. Specimen: peripheral blood, collected on day 0 of AZD1222 vaccination. The source is an adult in good health.

This chain uses TRBV4-1 with TRBJ2-2, with D possibly TRBD1 on 5 matching bases. Per the germline V gene, CDR1 is MGHRA and CDR2 is YSYEKL. The CDR3 length is 15 residues. Deletions cut 4 bases from V and 2 bases from J, with 11 bases between. Here the CDR3 DNA reads TGCGCCAGCAGCCTTAGACAGCTCAACACCGGGGAGCTGTTTTTT. Translated, it gives CASSLRQLNTGELFF.

This chain links TRBV6-1 with TRBJ2-3; 13 bases match TRBD2. Trimming at V came to 0 bases and at J to 6 bases, leaving 3 bases not matched to a gene. The CDR3 contains 16 residues. Germline values: CDR1 MNHNS, CDR2 SASEGT. Here the CDR3 DNA reads TGTGCCAGCAGTGAAGCTACGGGACTAGCGGGGGATACGCAGTATTTT. Translated: CASSEATGLAGDTQYF.

The gene calls are TRBV5-5 and TRBJ1-5; no reliable D call. The ends were cut back, 0 bases at V and 2 bases at J, with 12 bases in the middle. The CDR3 covers 16 residues. Germline-derived CDR1 and CDR2 are SGHKS and YYEKEE (reference sequence). This CDR3 is CASSLVGNVGNQPQHF. The CDR3 DNA sequence: TGTGCCAGCAGCTTGGTTGGGAACGTGGGCAATCAGCCCCAGCATTTT.

The rearrangement joins TRBV11-3 to TRBJ2-5; D is possibly TRBD1 (6 bases). The CDR3 length is 15 residues. Per germline, CDR1 SGHNT and CDR2 YENEEA. Trimming took off 1 base at V and 5 bases at J, with 14 bases between the two ends. The CDR3 DNA reads as TGTGCCAGCAGCTTAGGAGGGGGTTTCGAGGAGACCCAGTACTTC. Its protein product is CASSLGGGFEETQYF.

V and J are TRBV5-1 and TRBJ1-4; tentative D call: TRBD1 (5 bases). V was cut by 4 bases and J by 8 bases, with 15 bases left in between. The CDR3 has 14 residues. Germline V gene sequence: CDR1 SGHRS, CDR2 YFSETQ. CDR3 DNA sequence: TGCGCCAGCAGCCTCGGGGACGGGTCGGAAAAACTGTTTTTT. This encodes CASSLGDGSEKLFF.